These T cell receptor beta chains were read from a single sample in a study of long-term antiretroviral therapy in people with HIV. Repertoires were generated with immunoSEQ multiplex PCR, while TCRdb's copy carries only in-frame clones and drops some. The table has 20,000 to 25,000 clones, around 86% seen once; the top ten hold roughly 8%. The specimen comprised unsorted PBMCs, sampled 0.2 years before starting antiretroviral therapy. Every receptor here comes from a man aged 18 to 30 with HIV. The CDR3 runs from the conserved cysteine through the conserved F or W. The D gene is left open where the match is weak. For some rows the clone size is stated as once, few or many, or as a class when expanded; others skip it.

TRBV29-1,-,TRBJ1-1,-,CSVDSPLEAFF,TGCAGCGTTGATTCCCCTTTGGAAGCTTTCTTT
TRBV4-1,-,TRBJ2-3,-,CASSQGRTQYF,TGCGCCAGCAGCCAAGGGAGGACGCAGTATTTT
TRBV10-3,-,TRBJ2-2,-,CAISESTRVNTGELFF,TGTGCCATCAGTGAGTCGACTCGGGTTAACACCGGGGAGCTGTTTTTT
TRBV5-5,TRBD1,TRBJ1-5,-,CASRRGTVRDQPQHF,TGTGCCAGCAGGCGGGGGACAGTCCGGGATCAGCCCCAGCATTTT
TRBV5-1,-,TRBJ2-7,once,CASSPLTGSYEQYF,TGCGCCAGCAGCCCCCTGACAGGCTCCTACGAGCAGTACTTC
TRBV7-2,-,TRBJ1-1,few,CASSLGGLDYEAFF,TGTGCCAGCAGCTTAGGAGGCTTGGACTATGAAGCTTTCTTT
TRBV5-1,-,TRBJ2-5,-,CASSLAGHQETQYF,TGCGCCAGCAGCTTGGCGGGACACCAAGAGACCCAGTACTTC
TRBV18,-,TRBJ1-2,-,CASSPPAGTNYGYTF,TGTGCCAGCTCACCCCCGGCCGGGACTAACTATGGCTACACCTTC
TRBV25-1,-,TRBJ2-2,few,CASRPPNTGELFF,TGTGCCAGCAGGCCGCCGAACACCGGGGAGCTGTTTTTT
TRBV7-6,-,TRBJ1-5,-,CASSPRGGGNQPQHF,TGTGCCAGCAGCCCCCGGGGGGGTGGCAATCAGCCCCAGCATTTT
TRBV4-3,-,TRBJ1-2,-,CASSQDIVNYGYTF,TGCGCCAGCAGCCAAGATATAGTGAACTATGGCTACACCTTC
TRBV11-2,-,TRBJ1-1,-,CASRLNRVNTEAFF,TGTGCCAGCCGACTTAACCGGGTGAACACTGAAGCTTTCTTT
TRBV30,-,TRBJ2-1,-,CAWTPLASIDEQFF,TGTGCCTGGACTCCTCTAGCGAGTATCGATGAGCAGTTCTTC
TRBV7-6,-,TRBJ2-3,-,CASSFSRGDTQYF,TGTGCCAGCAGCTTCTCCCGAGGAGATACGCAGTATTTT
TRBV10-3,-,TRBJ1-6,-,CAISEGGTENSPLHF,TGTGCCATCAGTGAGGGGGGGACTGAGAATTCACCCCTCCACTTT
TRBV9,TRBD2,TRBJ2-1,-,CASSDSSGTSGYNEQFF,TGTGCCAGCAGCGATTCCTCCGGGACTAGCGGGTACAATGAGCAGTTCTTC
TRBV5-1,-,TRBJ2-1,-,CASSGRTYNEQFF,TGCGCCAGCAGCGGGCGGACTTACAATGAGCAGTTCTTC
TRBV5-8,-,TRBJ2-3,-,CASSFGALSTQYF,TGTGCCAGCAGCTTTGGGGCTTTAAGTACGCAGTATTTT
TRBV12-5,TRBD2,TRBJ2-1,-,CASGFAMGGSGSQFF,TGTGCTAGTGGTTTCGCAATGGGGGGTAGCGGGAGTCAGTTCTTC
TRBV11-1,-,TRBJ2-5,-,CASSLAMGVQETQYF,TGTGCCAGCAGCTTAGCGATGGGGGTCCAAGAGACCCAGTACTTC
TRBV15,-,TRBJ2-7,few,CATSAFRGLPYEQYF,TGTGCCACCAGCGCATTCCGGGGTCTACCCTACGAGCAGTACTTC
TRBV30,-,TRBJ1-4,-,CAWSWRATNEKLFF,TGTGCCTGGAGTTGGAGGGCAACTAATGAAAAACTGTTTTTT
TRBV27,-,TRBJ2-7,-,CASSLLGDYEQYF,TGTGCCAGCAGTTTATTGGGGGACTACGAGCAGTACTTC
TRBV14,-,TRBJ1-2,-,CASSPPDRGAVSLWRHYGYTF,TGTGCCAGCAGCCCCCCCGACCGGGGCGCCGTCTCTCTGTGGCGCCACTATGGCTACACCTTC
TRBV4-2,-,TRBJ1-4,-,CAPAAGGVCEKLFF,TGTGCCCCCGCCGCCGGAGGTGTTTGTGAAAAACTGTTTTTT
TRBV6-5,-,TRBJ2-1,-,CASSSQSEQFF,TGTGCCAGCAGTTCCCAGTCTGAGCAGTTCTTC
TRBV4-3,-,TRBJ1-2,-,CASSQEKSAGRYGYTF,TGCGCCAGCAGCCAAGAGAAGTCGGCAGGGCGCTATGGCTACACCTTC
TRBV11-1,-,TRBJ1-1,medium-sized,CASSIGMGDTEAFF,TGTGCCAGCAGCATAGGGATGGGTGACACTGAAGCTTTCTTT
TRBV28,-,TRBJ1-5,-,CASSPGGNQPQHF,TGTGCCAGCAGTCCGGGGGGGAACCAGCCCCAGCATTTT
TRBV4-3,-,TRBJ1-4,-,CASSQDRRVGEKLFF,TGCGCCAGCAGCCAAGATCGGAGGGTGGGGGAAAAACTGTTTTTT
TRBV7-9,-,TRBJ1-5,-,CASSIGGGNQPQHF,TGTGCCAGCAGCATAGGGGGGGGAAATCAGCCCCAGCATTTT
TRBV7-2,TRBD2,TRBJ2-7,-,CASSLAAGANEQYF,TGTGCCAGCAGCTTAGCAGCGGGGGCCAACGAGCAGTACTTC
TRBV19,-,TRBJ1-1,-,CASSTTGNTEAFF,TGTGCCAGTAGTACCACAGGGAACACTGAAGCTTTCTTT
TRBV9,-,TRBJ1-3,-,CASSVGGRQRSNTIYF,TGTGCCAGCAGCGTAGGGGGACGACAACGCTCAAACACCATATATTTT
TRBV6-1,TRBD1,TRBJ1-1,-,CASSVTGGGQAEAFF,TGTGCCAGCAGTGTAACAGGGGGCGGCCAGGCTGAAGCTTTCTTT
TRBV7-9,-,TRBJ2-7,once,CASSLERRGTHEQYF,TGTGCCAGCAGCTTAGAGCGCCGGGGGACCCACGAGCAGTACTTC
TRBV4-3,-,TRBJ1-1,-,CASSHLLMNTEAFF,TGCGCCAGCAGCCACTTGTTGATGAACACTGAAGCTTTCTTT
TRBV27,TRBD2,TRBJ2-5,-,CASSPGLVGETQYF,TGTGCCAGCAGCCCGGGACTAGTGGGGGAGACCCAGTACTTC
TRBV5-6,TRBD1,TRBJ1-1,-,CASSHSRTGDNWEAFF,TGTGCCAGCAGCCACAGCCGGACAGGGGATAACTGGGAAGCTTTCTTT
TRBV4-3,TRBD2,TRBJ2-7,-,CASSHHTGTSNEQYF,TGCGCCAGCAGCCACCACACCGGGACTAGCAACGAGCAGTACTTC
TRBV9,-,TRBJ2-7,-,CASSVATRTVILCEQYF,TGTGCCAGCAGCGTAGCTACGAGGACAGTGATATTGTGCGAGCAGTACTTC
TRBV29-1,TRBD2,TRBJ2-4,-,CSASLWAGEGGIQYF,TGCAGCGCGAGTTTGTGGGCGGGGGAAGGAGGCATTCAGTACTTC
TRBV5-1,-,TRBJ1-1,-,CASSLAGRMNTEAFF,TGCGCCAGCAGCTTGGCGGGAAGGATGAACACTGAAGCTTTCTTT
TRBV4-1,-,TRBJ2-7,-,CASSQDEGAYEQYF,TGCGCCAGCAGCCAAGATGAGGGGGCCTACGAGCAGTACTTC
TRBV5-1,-,TRBJ2-5,-,CASSKTGPQETQYF,TGCGCCAGCAGCAAGACAGGCCCCCAAGAGACCCAGTACTTC
TRBV6-5,TRBD1,TRBJ1-1,once,CASSYGQGLNTEAFF,TGTGCCAGCAGTTACGGACAGGGACTGAACACTGAAGCTTTCTTT
TRBV5-1,-,TRBJ1-1,-,CASSLDTGDTEAFF,TGCGCCAGCAGCTTGGATACCGGGGACACTGAAGCTTTCTTT
TRBV7-9,TRBD1,TRBJ1-5,-,CASSLAGGPYSNQPQHF,TGTGCCAGCAGCTTAGCAGGGGGCCCATATAGCAATCAGCCCCAGCATTTT
TRBV6-5,TRBD1,TRBJ2-3,-,CASSYHRGAGDTQYF,TGTGCCAGCAGTTACCACAGGGGGGCAGGAGATACGCAGTATTTT
TRBV14,-,TRBJ2-3,-,CASSLPTDTQYF,TGTGCCAGCAGCCTCCCGACAGATACGCAGTATTTT
TRBV5-8,TRBD2,TRBJ2-1,-,CASSIAGGAYNEQFF,TGTGCCAGCAGCATAGCGGGAGGGGCTTACAATGAGCAGTTCTTC
TRBV6-1,-,TRBJ2-5,-,CASSEALLGQTRGTQYF,TGTGCCAGCAGTGAAGCGCTTCTTGGACAGACTCGGGGGACCCAGTACTTC
TRBV10-1,TRBD2,TRBJ2-3,-,CASSGADSGVGTDTQYF,TGCGCCAGCAGCGGGGCTGATAGCGGGGTGGGCACAGATACGCAGTATTTT